This TCR beta chain derives from a study of T cell changes during pregnancy in multiple sclerosis. There are 17 residues in the CDR3. Germline values: CDR1 LGHNT, CDR2 FRNRAP. The ends were cut back, 0 bases at V and 4 bases at J, with 16 bases in the middle. The repertoire was sequenced with immunoSEQ multiplex PCR; TCRdb's copy has only in-frame clones and lacks some. The table records about 54,000 clones, about nine tenths of them present only once. The TCR originated in a female donor in good health, enrolled as a control in a pregnancy study. The chain has TRBV12-5 and TRBJ1-5, with a weak D call TRBD1 (5 bases). Specimen: peripheral blood, collected after pregnancy. The CDR3 loop is CASGLVARDGLNQPQHF. The CDR3 nucleotides are TGTGCTAGTGGTTTGGTGGCGCGGGACGGTCTAAATCAGCCCCAGCATTTT.